The rows below give T cell receptor beta chains drawn from one sample of a study of blood T cell repertoires in COVID-19. Clones were read by immunoSEQ multiplex PCR, and TCRdb kept only the in-frame ones, dropping some. The table has about 160,000 clones, 70% to 85% seen once. Sequencing used peripheral blood. Source of these receptors: a woman at least 80 years old with acute or convalescent COVID-19. The CDR3 runs from the conserved cysteine through the conserved F or W. Fields, in order: V gene, D gene, J gene, clone size, CDR3 protein, CDR3 DNA. D genes are given only for firm matches. Some rows mark clone size as missing; the rest say once, few, many or name a class of expanded clone.

TRBV13	.	TRBJ2-1	.	CASSLGGSAHNEQFF	TGTGCCAGCAGCTTAGGCGGGAGCGCCCACAATGAGCAGTTCTTC
TRBV10-3	.	TRBJ2-7	.	CAISGPSQGSYEQYF	TGTGCCATCAGTGGGCCGTCCCAGGGCTCCTACGAGCAGTACTTC
TRBV4-1	TRBD2	TRBJ2-4	.	CASSQVASGRDGDIQYF	TGCGCCAGCAGCCAAGTGGCTAGCGGGAGAGACGGAGACATTCAGTACTTC
TRBV7-9	TRBD2	TRBJ2-2	.	CASSPGLAAGELFF	TGTGCCAGCAGCCCGGGACTAGCGGCCGGGGAGCTGTTTTTT
TRBV19	.	TRBJ1-5	.	CTSSPTGGNQPQHF	TGTACCAGTAGTCCCACCGGGGGGAATCAGCCCCAGCATTTT
TRBV19	.	TRBJ2-1	.	CASSEAGNEQFF	TGTGCCAGTAGTGAGGCTGGCAATGAGCAGTTCTTC
TRBV23-1	.	TRBJ2-1	.	CASSQSALQGLTNNEQFF	TGCGCCAGCAGTCAATCGGCCTTACAGGGTTTGACGAACAATGAGCAGTTCTTC
TRBV11-2	TRBD2	TRBJ2-1	.	CASSPGLGMNEQFF	TGTGCCAGCAGCCCGGGACTAGGGATGAATGAGCAGTTCTTC
TRBV10-3	TRBD1	TRBJ2-1	.	CAISESWAWTGGIIDEQFF	TGTGCCATCAGTGAGTCATGGGCGTGGACAGGGGGCATAATCGATGAGCAGTTCTTC
TRBV6-2/TRBV6-3	.	TRBJ2-7	.	CASSDWAPGEQYF	TGTGCCAGCAGTGACTGGGCCCCCGGCGAGCAGTACTTC
TRBV29-1	.	TRBJ2-2	.	CSVDPLSTGELFF	TGCAGCGTTGATCCACTCTCCACCGGGGAGCTGTTTTTT
TRBV11-3	TRBD2	TRBJ2-1	.	CASSPRTSGSYNEQFF	TGTGCCAGCAGCCCCCGCACTAGCGGGAGCTACAATGAGCAGTTCTTC
TRBV29-1	.	TRBJ2-1	.	CSAEGGLATYNEQFF	TGCAGCGCTGAAGGAGGTCTAGCGACCTACAATGAGCAGTTCTTC
TRBV27	TRBD1	TRBJ1-1	.	CASSLTGGAPWTEAFF	TGTGCCAGCAGTTTAACAGGGGGCGCCCCCTGGACTGAAGCTTTCTTT
TRBV5-1	.	TRBJ2-1	.	CASSLAPASSYNEQFF	TGCGCCAGCAGCTTGGCCCCAGCGAGTTCCTACAATGAGCAGTTCTTC
TRBV5-1	TRBD2	TRBJ2-1	.	CASSPGLAGFYNEQFF	TGCGCCAGCAGCCCGGGACTAGCGGGATTCTACAATGAGCAGTTCTTC
TRBV9	.	TRBJ1-5	.	CASSVDPNQPQHF	TGTGCCAGCAGCGTAGATCCGAATCAGCCCCAGCATTTT
TRBV11-3	.	TRBJ2-1	.	CASSSLGYNEQFF	TGTGCCAGCAGCTCTCTAGGCTACAATGAGCAGTTCTTC
TRBV27	TRBD1	TRBJ2-5	once	CASRNTFGTGLETQYF	TGTGCCAGCAGAAACACATTCGGGACAGGGCTTGAGACCCAGTACTTC
TRBV25-1	.	TRBJ1-3	.	CASSESGFGGNTIYF	TGTGCCAGCAGTGAATCCGGGTTTGGAGGAAACACCATATATTTT
TRBV5-6	TRBD2	TRBJ2-7	once	CASSSRLAGGKYEQYF	TGTGCCAGCAGCTCGAGGTTAGCGGGAGGGAAGTACGAGCAGTACTTC
TRBV30	.	TRBJ2-3	.	CASQPAGAADTQYF	TGTGCTTCCCAGCCGGCAGGGGCGGCAGATACGCAGTATTTT
TRBV20-1	.	TRBJ2-3	.	CSAQPEDTQYF	TGCAGTGCCCAACCCGAGGATACGCAGTATTTT
TRBV5-4	TRBD1	TRBJ1-1	.	CASSFRDRVTEAFF	TGTGCCAGCAGCTTCCGGGACAGGGTCACTGAAGCTTTCTTT
TRBV24-1	.	TRBJ2-3	few	CATGGVRGDTQYF	TGTGCCACCGGCGGGGTGAGAGGAGATACGCAGTATTTT
TRBV4-1	TRBD1	TRBJ1-1	.	CASSLGQADTEAFF	TGCGCCAGCAGCCTGGGACAGGCGGACACTGAAGCTTTCTTT
TRBV3-1/TRBV3-2	.	TRBJ2-3	.	CASSLLGTDTQYF	TGTGCCAGCAGCCTCTTAGGCACAGATACGCAGTATTTT
TRBV5-1	TRBD1	TRBJ1-1	few	CASSLVQGGNTEAFF	TGCGCCAGCAGCTTGGTTCAGGGGGGAAACACTGAAGCTTTCTTT
TRBV18	.	TRBJ1-1	.	CASSLQVGGEAFF	TGTGCCAGCTCGCTCCAGGTGGGGGGTGAAGCTTTCTTT
TRBV6-5	.	TRBJ1-1	.	CASFAEAGGAFF	TGTGCCAGTTTTGCTGAAGCCGGGGGAGCTTTCTTT
TRBV7-9	.	TRBJ2-7	.	CASSLAAGVSYEQYF	TGTGCCAGCAGCTTAGCTGCCGGGGTCTCCTACGAGCAGTACTTC
TRBV11-3	TRBD2	TRBJ2-3	once	CASSLDRGTSGGHTDTQYF	TGTGCCAGCAGCTTAGATCGGGGTACTAGCGGGGGGCACACAGATACGCAGTATTTT
TRBV27	.	TRBJ2-3	.	CASSLVAYTDTQYF	TGTGCCAGCAGTTTAGTAGCATACACAGATACGCAGTATTTT
TRBV30	TRBD1	TRBJ1-5	.	CAWAGQVASPQHF	TGTGCCTGGGCGGGACAGGTGGCATCGCCCCAGCATTTT
TRBV4-3	.	TRBJ2-2	.	CASSPQARAGFGSTGELFF	TGCGCCAGCAGCCCCCAGGCCAGGGCAGGGTTCGGGAGCACCGGGGAGCTGTTTTTT
TRBV7-2	TRBD1	TRBJ2-7	once	CASSLVTSAGGPYEQYF	TGTGCCAGCAGCTTAGTCACTTCGGCAGGGGGACCCTACGAGCAGTACTTC
TRBV2	TRBD1	TRBJ1-5	few	CASTTDRGGQPQHF	TGTGCCAGCACTACGGACAGGGGAGGTCAGCCCCAGCATTTT
TRBV7-9	.	TRBJ2-2	.	CASSSQRVAGELFF	TGTGCCAGCAGCTCTCAGAGGGTCGCCGGGGAGCTGTTTTTT